A single sample gave rise to the 14 T cell receptor beta chains below, sequenced in a study of blood T cell repertoires in COVID-19. Here immunoSEQ multiplex PCR was the method, and the copy in TCRdb shows in-frame clones only, minus some. The data show over 150,000 clones, roughly 89% seen once. Sequencing input: peripheral blood. Receptor source: a woman in her 70s with COVID-19, enrolled during active disease.

This clone showed up just a few times. The J gene is TRBJ2-7, the V gene TRBV27; maybe TRBD2 (6 bases). The germline V gene has CDR1 MNHEY and CDR2 SMNVEV (reference sequence). V lost 0 bases to trimming and J lost 4 bases, with 16 bases between them. CDR3 length equals 16 residues. The DNA for the CDR3 is TGTGCCAGCAGTTTATCGGGGCTAGCGAGTCGGTACGAGCAGTACTTC. It translates to CASSLSGLASRYEQYF.

The V call is TRBV7-8, the J call TRBJ1-1, with D perhaps TRBD1 (6 bases). CDR3 length: 18 residues. V was pared by 5 bases and J by 0 bases, with 22 bases between. Germline loops: CDR1 SGHVS, CDR2 FQNEAQ. The CDR3 loop is CASSRRNREIRLNTEAFF. The CDR3 DNA sequence: TGTGCCAGCAGCCGGCGGAACAGGGAGATACGGCTGAACACTGAAGCTTTCTTT.

The rearrangement uses TRBV3-1 (or the pseudogene TRBV3-2) and TRBJ1-2; D is unclear. The CDR3 loop spans 13 amino acids. The V gene's germline CDR1 is LGHDT and CDR2 YNNKEL (reference sequence). Trimming shortened V by 2 bases and J by 7 bases, and 11 bases separated the two germline ends. The CDR3 nucleotides are TGTGCCAGCAGCCAAAGTTTAGGCGGTGGCTACACCTTC. It codes for CASSQSLGGGYTF.

The J gene is TRBJ2-6, the V gene TRBV18; D gene unclear. There are 15 residues in the CDR3. V was shortened by 3 bases and J by 0 bases, with 6 bases between the two germline ends. Germline V gene lookup returns CDR1 KGHSH and CDR2 LQKENI. CDR3 sequence reads: CASSPPVSGANVLTF. Here the CDR3 DNA reads TGTGCCAGCTCACCTCCCGTCTCTGGGGCCAACGTCCTGACTTTC.

The J gene is TRBJ2-3, the V gene TRBV28, with D hard to call. Germline V CDR1 and CDR2: MDHEN, SYDVKM. Trimming took 6 bases from V and 6 from J, leaving 19 bases between them. The CDR3 covers 15 residues. The CDR3 bases are TGTGCCAGCAGCCTTCGCGGTACCCCTACGGATACGCAGTATTTT. This sequence encodes CASSLRGTPTDTQYF.

The chain couples TRBV25-1 to TRBJ2-2, with unresolved D. The CDR3 covers 12 residues. The germline gives CDR1 MGHDK, CDR2 SYGVNS. Trimming pared 9 bases from V and 1 base from J, leaving 6 bases between. The CDR3 DNA follows: TGTGCCAGTCTCGGGAACACCGGGGAGCTGTTTTTT. Translation: CASLGNTGELFF.

The chain links TRBV2 to TRBJ1-3; possibly TRBD1 for D (6 bases). Germline V gives CDR1 SNHLY, CDR2 FYNNEI. V shed 3 bases and J shed 5 bases, with 11 bases lying between them. The CDR3 runs 14 residues. The CDR3 reads CASSEWDTRNTIYF. In DNA form, the CDR3 reads TGTGCCAGCAGTGAGTGGGACACCAGAAACACCATATATTTT.

The V and J genes are TRBV28 and TRBJ1-3; tentatively, D is TRBD1 (6 bases). The CDR3 runs 13 residues. The germline gives CDR1 MDHEN, CDR2 SYDVKM. Trimming stripped 6 bases from V and 5 bases from J, with 11 bases between. CDR3 coding DNA: TGTGCCAGCAGCCTGGACAGAAGAAACACCATATATTTT. Its translation: CASSLDRRNTIYF.

The chain carries TRBV2 and TRBJ2-3; D gene unclear. The length of the CDR3 is 12 residues. Germline V gives CDR1 SNHLY, CDR2 FYNNEI. V lost 7 bases, J lost 1 base, and 6 bases lay in between. In nucleotides, the CDR3 is TGTGCCAGCAACACAGGCACAGATACGCAGTATTTT. It specifies CASNTGTDTQYF.

The chain combines TRBV12-3 or TRBV12-4 with TRBJ1-2; tentatively, D is TRBD1 (5 bases). V lost 6 bases to trimming and J lost 4 bases, with 9 bases between them. This CDR3 comprises 12 residues. The CDR3 is CASSPGVYGYTF. The CDR3 nucleotides read TGTGCCAGCAGCCCGGGGGTCTATGGCTACACCTTC.

This rearrangement joins TRBV18 to TRBJ1-5, with D perhaps TRBD1 (5 bases). Germline CDR1 and CDR2: KGHSH and LQKENI. V was shortened by 5 bases and J by 4 bases, with 12 bases between the two germline ends. This CDR3 has 14 residues. The CDR3 sequence: CASSATRQNQPQHF. CDR3 DNA: TGTGCCAGCTCAGCCACCAGACAGAATCAGCCCCAGCATTTT.

The chain combines TRBV5-1 with TRBJ2-1; a weak D match, TRBD1 (5 bases). CDR3 size: 15 residues. Per germline, CDR1 SGHRS and CDR2 YFSETQ. The V and J ends lost 0 bases and 2 bases respectively, with 9 bases between them. In nucleotides, the CDR3 is TGCGCCAGCAGCTTGGGGCAGGGTACCTACAATGAGCAGTTCTTC. Translated: CASSLGQGTYNEQFF.

This clone was counted a few times. The chain combines TRBV5-1 with TRBJ1-3; 7 positions agree with TRBD1. The CDR3 loop spans 14 amino acids. Germline assignment: CDR1 SGHRS and CDR2 YFSETQ. V lost 3 bases to trimming and J lost 4 bases; unmatched junction nucleotides: 4. The CDR3 coding sequence is TGCGCCAGCAGCTGGGGGACAGTCGGAAACACCATATATTTT. Its protein is CASSWGTVGNTIYF.

The genes are TRBV30 and TRBJ2-2; TRBD1 matches 8 bases. The ends lost 5 bases at V and 5 bases at J; junction bases unmatched: 4. The CDR3 runs 13 residues. From germline, CDR1 is GTSNPN and CDR2 SVGIG (reference sequence). CDR3 loop: CAWRRTGTGELFF. The CDR3 DNA sequence: TGTGCCTGGCGACGGACAGGGACCGGGGAGCTGTTTTTT. The full variable domain, in which reference TRBV30 and TRBJ2-2 provide the parts outside the CDR3, is SQTIHQWPATLVQPVGSPLSLECTVEGTSNPNLYWYRQAAGRGLQLLFYSVGIGQISSEVPQNLSASRPQDRQFILSSKKLLLSDSGFYLCAWRRTGTGELFFGEGSRLTVL.